The 23 T cell receptor beta chains below come from one sample, sequenced in a study of neurological immune-mediated disorders. MiXCR, run by TCRdb on the 5' RACE reads, gives a single entry per CDR3 protein. Here the sample spans 70,000 or so distinct CDR3 sequences, 3.2% being singletons. Sequenced input: PBMCs. These receptors all come from a woman between 50 and 59 years old with multiple sclerosis.

Note on this clonotype: A single base separates this from a much larger clone, so it may be a read error. The chain joins TRBV7-2 to TRBJ1-1; D is unclear. This CDR3 comprises 13 residues. Germline CDR1 and CDR2: SGHTA and FQGNSA. CDR3 DNA: TGTGTCAGCAGCTTAGTGGAGAACACTGAAGCTTTCTTT. This translates into CVSSLVENTEAFF.

Ten or more counts support this clonotype. The V gene is TRBV7-2, the J gene TRBJ2-1; D unresolved. The CDR3 has 15 amino acids. V shed 3 bases and J shed 4 bases, with 13 bases lying between them. Germline assignment: CDR1 SGHTA and CDR2 FQGNSA. CDR3 DNA sequence: TGTGCCAGCAGCTTTGCTACTCCTACGTACAATGAGCAGTTCTTC. Its translation: CASSFATPTYNEQFF.

In this sample, this clonotype turned up many times. V is TRBV20-1 and J is TRBJ2-3, with TRBD2 matching 11 bases. J was trimmed by 2 bases and V by 3 bases; bases with no gene match: 16. Germline-derived CDR1 and CDR2 are DFQATT and SNEGSKA (reference sequence). This CDR3 region has 19 residues. The CDR3 sequence: CSASSGGAELQHDTDTQYF. The DNA for the CDR3 is TGCAGTGCTAGTAGCGGGGGGGCCGAGCTGCAGCACGACACAGATACGCAGTATTTT.

There are many counts of this clonotype. The chain has TRBV7-2 and TRBJ2-5; D may be TRBD2 (7 bases). The CDR3 loop spans 15 amino acids. Trimming shortened V by 1 base and J by 5 bases, and 14 bases separated the two germline ends. The V gene's germline CDR1 is SGHTA and CDR2 FQGNSA. The CDR3 region has the DNA TGTGCCAGCAGCTTAGATTCGGGGGGCGGGGAGACCCAGTACTTC. This codes for CASSLDSGGGETQYF.

This clonotype was detected ten times or more. The V and J genes are TRBV4-3 and TRBJ2-7, with 7 bases aligning to TRBD2. V was pared by 2 bases and J by 2 bases, with 6 bases of the junction left unmatched. Per germline, CDR1 LGHNA and CDR2 YSLEER. The CDR3 consists of 15 residues. CDR3 bases: TGCGCCAGCAGCCAAAATTATGGACTAGCCTACGAGCAGTACTTC. It yields the protein CASSQNYGLAYEQYF.

The rearrangement joins TRBV20-1 to TRBJ2-3; possibly TRBD2 for D (7 bases). The CDR3 runs to 14 residues. Trimming pared 0 bases from V and 6 bases from J, leaving 13 bases between. Germline lookup yields CDR1 DFQATT and CDR2 SNEGSKA (reference sequence). CDR3 sequence reads: CSARDSRGADTQYF. The CDR3 DNA reads TGCAGTGCTAGAGACTCCCGGGGGGCTGATACGCAGTATTTT.

This clonotype came up many times. This CDR3 is CSANPTEGYTF. CDR3 DNA sequence: TGCAGTGCGAACCCGACGGAGGGCTACACCTTC. The genes are TRBV20-1 and TRBJ1-2; D unclear. Germline CDR1 is DFQATT and CDR2 is SNEGSKA (reference sequence). This CDR3 has 11 amino acids. Trimming shortened V by 6 bases and J by 8 bases, and 13 bases separated the two germline ends.

This clonotype appeared many times. The rearrangement links TRBV12-3 or TRBV12-4 to TRBJ2-2; unclear D gene. The CDR3 sequence is 15 residues long. Trimming took 5 bases from V and 3 from J, leaving 13 bases between them. CDR3 protein: CASSAGASYTGELFF. The DNA for the CDR3 is TGTGCCAGCAGTGCAGGAGCGTCCTACACCGGGGAGCTGTTTTTT.

This clonotype was picked up many times. V usage is TRBV7-2 and J usage is TRBJ2-7; TRBD2 might be the D (5 bases). This CDR3 contains 14 residues. The V gene's germline CDR1 is SGHTA and CDR2 FQGNSA. Trimming left V 5 bases short and J 4 bases short, with 15 bases between. This CDR3 is CASSPQLESYEQYV. The CDR3 region has the DNA TGTGCCAGCAGCCCCCAACTAGAGTCTTACGAGCAGTACGTC.

This clonotype was seen ten or more times. This sequence joins TRBV19 and TRBJ2-1; D gene ambiguous. Germline V gives CDR1 LNHDA, CDR2 SQIVND (reference sequence). The CDR3 totals 15 residues. Trimming stripped 5 bases from V and 0 bases from J, with 11 bases between. The DNA of the CDR3 is TGTGCCAGTAGTCCCACATATAGCTCCTACAATGAGCAGTTCTTC. Translating it yields CASSPTYSSYNEQFF.

This clonotype was counted many times. V gene TRBV7-9 combines with J gene TRBJ1-1; D remains ambiguous. CDR3 length: 15 amino acids. The germline gives CDR1 SEHNR, CDR2 FQNEAQ (reference sequence). V lost 5 bases, J lost 3 bases, and 16 bases lay in between. The CDR3 coding sequence is TGTGCCAGCAGCCAAATCTCGTACGGGGACACTGAAGCTTTCTTT. Residues: CASSQISYGDTEAFF.

This clonotype appeared many times. This chain links TRBV14 with TRBJ2-1, with D perhaps TRBD2 (6 bases). V was trimmed by 4 bases and J by 5 bases, leaving 15 bases between them. This CDR3 region has 15 residues. Germline V gene data show CDR1 as SGHDN and CDR2 as FVKESK. In DNA form, the CDR3 reads TGTGCCAGCAGCCCACCGATGATAGCGGACAATGAGCAGTTCTTC. Protein sequence: CASSPPMIADNEQFF. Drawing the rest from reference TRBV14 and TRBJ2-1, the complete variable domain is EAGVTQFPSHSVIEKGQTVTLRCDPISGHDNLYWYRRVMGKEIKFLLHFVKESKQDESGMPNNRFLAERTGGTYSTLKVQPAELEDSGVYFCASSPPMIADNEQFFGPGTRLTVL.

To note about this clonotype: Being one base from a much bigger clone, this may be a read error. This chain connects TRBV5-1 to TRBJ2-2; either TRBD1 or TRBD2 may fit D (5 bases each). The CDR3 contains 11 residues. Germline V lookup: CDR1 SGHRS, CDR2 YFSETQ. The CDR3 nucleotides read TGCGCCAGCAGCTTTCCCGGGGCGCTGTTTTTT. This encodes CASSFPGALFF.

This clonotype was seen at least ten times. The CDR3 DNA reads as TGTGCCACCAGCAGGTCCCGAGGGGGCTCTGGAAACACCATATATTTT. Encoded protein: CATSRSRGGSGNTIYF. This rearrangement joins TRBV15 to TRBJ1-3, with D perhaps TRBD1 (6 bases). Trimming shortened V by 3 bases and J by 0 bases, and 12 bases separated the two germline ends. Per the germline V gene, CDR1 is LNHNV and CDR2 is YYDKDF (reference sequence). There are 16 residues in the CDR3. Complete variable domain (other parts from reference TRBV15 and TRBJ1-3): DAMVIQNPRYQVTQFGKPVTLSCSQTLNHNVMYWYQQKSSQAPKLLFHYYDKDFNNEADTPDNFQSRRPNTSFCFLDIRSPGLGDTAMYLCATSRSRGGSGNTIYFGEGSWLTVV.

This clonotype was counted at least ten times. One base away lies a much larger clone, so this may be a sequencing read error. The chain employs TRBV27 and TRBJ1-6; 7 bases line up with TRBD1. The CDR3 consists of 14 residues. Germline V gives CDR1 MNHEY, CDR2 SMNVEV (reference sequence). The CDR3 sequence is CASSYRGFNSPLNF. The CDR3 DNA is TGTGCCAGCAGTTACAGGGGATTTAATTCACCCCTCAACTTT.

This clonotype was seen ten or more times. V gene TRBV2 combines with J gene TRBJ1-1; D is unclear. The germline CDR1 and CDR2 sequences are SNHLY and FYNNEI. The CDR3 consists of 12 residues. The ends were cut back, 5 bases at V and 0 bases at J, with 4 bases in the middle. This chain's CDR3 is CASSLMNTEAFF. The CDR3 nucleotides are TGTGCCAGCAGTCTAATGAACACTGAAGCTTTCTTT.

This clonotype was recorded many times. The CDR3 DNA reads as TGCGCCAGCAGCTTGCCGATTGGGCTAGCTGAGGAAGAGACCCAGTACTTC. Encoded protein: CASSLPIGLAEEETQYF. The chain uses TRBV5-1 and TRBJ2-5, with D possibly TRBD2 on 5 matching bases. The CDR3 length is 17 residues. The V end lost 1 base, the J end lost 3 bases, and 19 bases lay between the germline ends. Germline V gives CDR1 SGHRS, CDR2 YFSETQ.

This clonotype was detected ten times or more. The chain employs TRBV20-1 and TRBJ1-4; D is ambiguous. The CDR3 contains 14 residues. Trimming took off 0 bases at V and 7 bases at J, with 12 bases between the two ends. Germline V gives CDR1 DFQATT, CDR2 SNEGSKA (reference sequence). The CDR3 reads CSARDFVGLEKLFF. CDR3 sequence (DNA): TGCAGTGCTAGAGATTTTGTAGGACTTGAAAAACTGTTTTTT.

The table lists this clonotype with many counts. The chain links TRBV7-2 to TRBJ2-1; possible D gene TRBD2, 6 bases. Germline CDR1 and CDR2: SGHTA and FQGNSA. V lost 0 bases and J 7 bases, leaving 10 bases between the germline ends. This CDR3 has 14 residues. The CDR3 reads CASSLAGTANEQFF. The CDR3 region has the DNA TGTGCCAGCAGCTTAGCCGGGACTGCTAATGAGCAGTTCTTC.

Ten or more counts support this clonotype. This chain's CDR3 is CASSLRTDTQYF. CDR3 bases: TGCGCCAGCAGCCTCCGCACAGATACGCAGTATTTT. The chain uses TRBV5-1 and TRBJ2-3, with D uncertain. Looked up from germline, CDR1 is SGHRS and CDR2 is YFSETQ. Trimming took off 4 bases at V and 1 base at J, with 4 bases between the two ends. The CDR3 runs 12 residues.

The chain combines TRBV18 with TRBJ2-3; no reliable D call. CDR3 length: 15 residues. From germline, CDR1 is KGHSH and CDR2 LQKENI. Trimming cost V 2 bases and J 3 bases, with 12 bases left between them. This CDR3 reads CASSPSLARTDTQYF. In DNA form, the CDR3 reads TGTGCCAGCTCACCATCGCTTGCTCGGACAGATACGCAGTATTTT.

This clonotype has a count of ten or more. The gene calls are TRBV12-3 or TRBV12-4 and TRBJ2-2; no clear D. The CDR3 contains 15 residues. V lost 3 bases and J 6 bases, leaving 14 bases between the germline ends. The CDR3 DNA sequence: TGTGCCAGCAGTTTCACCCAGCGTTCGGCCGGGGAGCTGTTTTTT. This codes for CASSFTQRSAGELFF.

This clonotype was seen ten or more times. V is TRBV19 and J is TRBJ1-1; D unclear. Germline CDR1 and CDR2: LNHDA and SQIVND (reference sequence). V lost 6 bases to trimming and J lost 4 bases, with 9 bases between them. The CDR3 loop spans 12 amino acids. The CDR3 bases are TGTGCCAGTAGCCAACAGAGCACTGAAGCTTTCTTT. It is translated as CASSQQSTEAFF.